Following are 17 T cell receptor beta chains from one sample sequenced in a study of blood T cell repertoires in COVID-19. TCRdb keeps only in-frame clones here, not all; method: immunoSEQ multiplex PCR. Among around 300,000 clones listed, over 85% were seen once. The source material was PBMCs or T cells enriched from blood (not recorded which). These receptors were taken from a woman aged 55-70 years who had recovered from COVID-19.

The chain links TRBV5-4 to TRBJ2-2, with D unclear. The germline V gene has CDR1 SGHNT and CDR2 YYREEE (reference sequence). The CDR3 is made up of 13 amino acids. The V end lost 0 bases, the J end lost 5 bases, and 5 bases lay between the germline ends. CDR3: CASSLASTGELFF. CDR3 DNA sequence: TGTGCCAGCAGCTTGGCCAGTACCGGGGAGCTGTTTTTT.

Written as DNA, the CDR3 is TGTGCCAGCAGCTTAGCGGTAGGGGCAGAAGTCTACGAGCAGTACTTC. Its translation: CASSLAVGAEVYEQYF. V is TRBV7-9 and J is TRBJ2-7, with D possibly TRBD1 on 5 matching bases. The germline gives CDR1 SEHNR, CDR2 FQNEAQ (reference sequence). There are 16 residues in the CDR3. The V end lost 0 bases, the J end lost 3 bases, and 15 bases lay between the germline ends.

This CDR3 reads CASSWTGSGNEKLFF. The CDR3 DNA follows: TGTGCCAGCAGCTGGACAGGGTCTGGGAATGAAAAACTGTTTTTT. J is TRBJ1-4 and V is TRBV7-9; 8 nucleotides line up with TRBD1. J gave up 5 bases and V 4 bases, and 6 bases lay outside the gene matches. The CDR3 is 15 residues long. In germline, CDR1 is SEHNR, CDR2 FQNEAQ (reference sequence).

The rearrangement joins TRBV14 to TRBJ1-5, with 10 bases fitting TRBD1. The CDR3 is made up of 20 amino acids. Losses at the gene ends were 0 bases for V and 0 bases for J; bases not matched to a gene: 11. The germline CDR1 and CDR2 sequences are SGHDN and FVKESK. The CDR3 coding sequence is TGTGCCAGCAGCCAAGATAGCCGGGACAGGGGTTTTAGTAGCAATCAGCCCCAGCATTTT. This gives the protein CASSQDSRDRGFSSNQPQHF.

The chain combines TRBV2 with TRBJ1-4; 9 positions match TRBD1. Unmatched junction bases numbered 8, after V lost 7 bases and J lost 8 bases. The CDR3 covers 14 residues. Germline lookup yields CDR1 SNHLY and CDR2 FYNNEI. The CDR3 reads CASTPGTGKEKLFF. The DNA for the CDR3 is TGTGCCAGCACCCCCGGGACAGGGAAAGAAAAACTGTTTTTT.

This clone appeared once. The V call is TRBV6-5, the J call TRBJ2-1; no reliable D call. CDR1 and CDR2 from the germline V gene are MNHEY and SVGAGI. This CDR3 has 15 amino acids. Trimming took off 0 bases at V and 4 bases at J, with 10 bases between the two ends. This chain's CDR3 is CASSYSRNSYNEQFF. Written as DNA, the CDR3 is TGTGCCAGCAGTTACTCGAGGAACTCATACAATGAGCAGTTCTTC.

This clone was seen only once. Other nucleotide sequences from this sample produce the same CDR3. The chain is built from TRBV28 and TRBJ1-5; TRBD1 is a possible D gene (5 bases). Trimming cost V 6 bases and J 5 bases, with 8 bases left between them. This CDR3 contains 12 residues. Germline loops: CDR1 MDHEN, CDR2 SYDVKM. The CDR3 DNA follows: TGTGCCAGCAGGCAGGGCGATCAGCCCCAGCATTTT. Residues: CASRQGDQPQHF.

The table lists this clone with a count of one. The V and J genes are TRBV28 and TRBJ2-7; 7 nucleotides line up with TRBD1. CDR3 length: 14 residues. Trimming cost V 4 bases and J 7 bases; bases outside gene matches: 10. CDR1 and CDR2 from the germline V gene are MDHEN and SYDVKM. CDR3 in DNA: TGTGCCAGCAGTTGGCAGAACAGGGGTAAAGAGCAGTACTTC. Its translation: CASSWQNRGKEQYF.

The CDR3 reads CASSPDRGNTIYF. In DNA, the CDR3 is TGTGCCAGCTCACCCGACAGAGGAAACACCATATATTTT. The V and J genes are TRBV18 and TRBJ1-3, with D possibly matching TRBD1 (5 bases). The CDR3 is made up of 13 amino acids. From germline, CDR1 is KGHSH and CDR2 LQKENI. Trimming removed 3 bases from V and 4 bases from J, with 7 bases in between.

The CDR3 reads CASARAGGELFF. The DNA of the CDR3 is TGTGCCAGCGCCCGGGCGGGAGGGGAGCTGTTTTTT. The chain combines TRBV5-5 with TRBJ2-2, with TRBD2 as a possible D gene (6 bases). Germline V gene sequence: CDR1 SGHKS, CDR2 YYEKEE (reference sequence). The CDR3 length is 12 residues. The V and J ends lost 7 bases and 8 bases respectively, with 12 bases between them.

V usage is TRBV3-1 (or the pseudogene TRBV3-2) and J usage is TRBJ1-1; D not certain. CDR1 and CDR2 from the germline V gene are LGHDT and YNNKEL (reference sequence). Trimming removed 0 bases from V and 5 bases from J, with 13 bases in between. The CDR3 is 15 amino acids. The CDR3 DNA sequence: TGTGCCAGCAGCCAAGATTGGGCGGGCGGGACTGAAGCTTTCTTT. Translated: CASSQDWAGGTEAFF.

This clone was counted a single time. V is TRBV6-2 or TRBV6-3 and J is TRBJ2-1; TRBD1 agrees at 7 bases. Germline CDR1 is MNHEY and CDR2 is SVGEGT. The CDR3 covers 13 residues. Germline trimming cut 7 bases from V and 4 bases from J; bases unmatched to any gene: 4. Written as DNA, the CDR3 is TGTGCCAGCACCCCGGGACAGTACAATGAGCAGTTCTTC. Translated: CASTPGQYNEQFF.

The chain uses TRBV7-9 and TRBJ2-2; 10 nucleotides align to TRBD2. The CDR3 spans 17 residues. Germline CDR1 and CDR2: SEHNR and FQNEAQ (reference sequence). V lost 8 bases, J lost 3 bases, and 12 bases stayed unmatched. CDR3 region: CASRLSTSGTYTGELFF. The CDR3 region has the DNA TGTGCCAGCCGCCTATCAACTAGCGGGACCTACACCGGGGAGCTGTTTTTT. The entire variable domain, with the rest obtained from reference TRBV7-9 and TRBJ2-2, is as follows: DTGVSQNPRHKITKRGQNVTFRCDPISEHNRLYWYRQTLGQGPEFLTYFQNEAQLEKSRLLSDRFSAERPKGSFSTLEIQRTEQGDSAMYLCASRLSTSGTYTGELFFGEGSRLTVL.

The rearrangement joins TRBV10-2 to TRBJ2-7; possibly TRBD1 for D (6 bases). Trimming shortened V by 7 bases and J by 3 bases, and 13 bases separated the two germline ends. Germline assignment: CDR1 WSHSY and CDR2 SAAADI. The CDR3 covers 13 residues. The CDR3 nucleotides read TGCGCCAGCACCCCGACAGGATACTACGAGCAGTACTTC. It is translated as CASTPTGYYEQYF.

This chain connects TRBV15 to TRBJ1-2; D is unresolved. The V end was cut by 0 bases, the J end by 6 bases, with 11 bases between. CDR3 length equals 14 residues. In germline, CDR1 is LNHNV, CDR2 YYDKDF (reference sequence). CDR3 sequence: CATSRDNGDHGYTF. Written as DNA, the CDR3 is TGTGCCACCAGCAGAGATAACGGGGATCATGGCTACACCTTC.

This rearrangement joins TRBV11-2 to TRBJ1-2; 8 bases are a match to TRBD1. V shed 6 bases and J 7 bases; nucleotides not matched to a gene: 16. The CDR3 sequence is 16 residues long. Germline V lookup: CDR1 SGHAT, CDR2 FQNNGV. CDR3 region: CASRPSTQGARGGYTF. The CDR3 DNA sequence: TGTGCCAGCAGACCATCAACCCAGGGGGCGCGAGGTGGCTACACCTTC.

J is TRBJ2-1 and V is TRBV2; D is perhaps TRBD1 (6 bases). The length of the CDR3 is 11 residues. V was shortened by 8 bases and J by 4 bases, with 6 bases between the two germline ends. Germline CDR1 reads SNHLY; CDR2 reads FYNNEI. The CDR3 here is CASDRYNEQFF. CDR3 nucleotide sequence: TGTGCCAGCGACAGGTACAATGAGCAGTTCTTC.